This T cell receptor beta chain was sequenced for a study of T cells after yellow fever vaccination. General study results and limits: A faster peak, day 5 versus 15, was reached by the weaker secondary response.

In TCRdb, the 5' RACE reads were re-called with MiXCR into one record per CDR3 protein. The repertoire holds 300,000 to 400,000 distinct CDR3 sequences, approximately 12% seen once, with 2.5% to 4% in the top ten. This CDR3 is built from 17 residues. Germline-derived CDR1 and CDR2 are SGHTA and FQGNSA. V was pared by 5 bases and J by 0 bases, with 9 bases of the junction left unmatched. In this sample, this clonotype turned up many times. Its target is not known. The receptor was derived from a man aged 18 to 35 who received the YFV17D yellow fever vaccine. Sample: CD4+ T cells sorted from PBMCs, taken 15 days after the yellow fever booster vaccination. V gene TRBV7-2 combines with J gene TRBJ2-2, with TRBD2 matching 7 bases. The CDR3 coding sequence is TGTGCCAGCAGCCTCGACCCCCGGGGGGCGAACACCGGGGAGCTGTTTTTT. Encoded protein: CASSLDPRGANTGELFF. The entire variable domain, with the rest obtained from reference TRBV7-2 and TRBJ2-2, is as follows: GAGVSQSPSNKVTEKGKDVELRCDPISGHTALYWYRQSLGQGLEFLIYFQGNSAPDKSGLPSDRFSAERTGGSVSTLTIQRTQQEDSAVYLCASSLDPRGANTGELFFGEGSRLTVL.